The 13 T cell receptor beta chains presented below share a single source sample, sequenced in a study of cytomegalovirus exposure and HLA in healthy donors. The PCR employed 60 Vbeta primers together with 13 Jbeta primers. Assay used: immunoSEQ multiplex PCR; TCRdb lists only in-frame clones, some missing. The table has 100,000 to 150,000 clones, over 80% seen once. Sequencing input: PBMCs. All receptors come from a boy aged 5-17 years in good health and CMV-seronegative.

This clone was seen only a few times. The chain employs TRBV4-2 and TRBJ1-1, with 9 bases fitting TRBD1. The J segment lost 4 bases and the V segment lost 3 bases, leaving 6 bases of the junction unmatched. The CDR3 consists of 15 residues. Germline V gene lookup returns CDR1 LGHNA and CDR2 YNFKEQ. CDR3 sequence (DNA): TGTGCCAGCAGCCAGGGACAGGGTGGTTTCACTGAAGCTTTCTTT. Translation: CASSQGQGGFTEAFF.

There are a few counts of this clone. The CDR3 nucleotides are TGTGCCAGCAGCCTATACAGTTACAATGAGCAGTTCTTC. Protein sequence: CASSLYSYNEQFF. The chain uses TRBV14 and TRBJ2-1; no reliable D call. The CDR3 runs to 13 residues. Germline V gene data show CDR1 as SGHDN and CDR2 as FVKESK. V was trimmed by 4 bases and J by 4 bases, leaving 8 bases between them. The full variable domain, its missing parts supplied by reference TRBV14 and TRBJ2-1, is EAGVTQFPSHSVIEKGQTVTLRCDPISGHDNLYWYRRVMGKEIKFLLHFVKESKQDESGMPNNRFLAERTGGTYSTLKVQPAELEDSGVYFCASSLYSYNEQFFGPGTRLTVL.

The rearrangement links TRBV15 to TRBJ1-1; D gene unclear. The germline V gene encodes CDR1 LNHNV and CDR2 YYDKDF (reference sequence). The CDR3 loop spans 17 amino acids. V shed 0 bases and J shed 0 bases, with 14 bases lying between them. Here the CDR3 reads CATSRDKWGEMNTEAFF. CDR3 nucleotides: TGTGCCACCAGCAGAGATAAATGGGGAGAGATGAACACTGAAGCTTTCTTT.

The rearrangement links TRBV7-9 to TRBJ1-2; TRBD1 aligns across 7 bases. The junction had 11 bases not matched to a gene; V was cut back by 5 bases and J by 5 bases. The germline CDR1 and CDR2 sequences are SEHNR and FQNEAQ (reference sequence). This CDR3 region has 15 residues. For the CDR3, the DNA is TGTGCCAGCAGCCGCAAACAGGGGCCGGGGTATGGCTACACCTTC. Its protein product is CASSRKQGPGYGYTF.

J is TRBJ1-1 and V is TRBV6-6; D is unclear. Trimming stripped 0 bases from V and 9 bases from J, with 17 bases between. The CDR3 covers 15 residues. Germline CDR1 and CDR2: MNHNY and SVGAGI (reference sequence). CDR3 sequence reads: CASSYSMRAGPQAFF. The CDR3 bases are TGTGCCAGCAGTTACTCAATGCGGGCAGGCCCTCAAGCTTTCTTT.

This chain links TRBV5-6 with TRBJ2-1; 16 bases agree with TRBD2. The CDR3 length is 15 residues. V dropped 3 bases and J dropped 9; count of bases not matched to a gene: 3. The germline CDR1 and CDR2 sequences are SGHDT and YYEEEE. The CDR3 is CASSWGLAGGVEQFF. For the CDR3, the DNA is TGTGCCAGCAGCTGGGGACTAGCGGGAGGGGTTGAGCAGTTCTTC. Using reference TRBV5-6 and TRBJ2-1 for the parts outside the CDR3, the full variable domain is DAGVTQSPTHLIKTRGQQVTLRCSPKSGHDTVSWYQQALGQGPQFIFQYYEEEERQRGNFPDRFSGHQFPNYSSELNVNALLLGDSALYLCASSWGLAGGVEQFFGPGTRLTVL.

The rearrangement joins TRBV30 to TRBJ1-1, with 7 bases identical to TRBD1. J was trimmed by 3 bases and V by 8 bases; bases with no gene match: 12. The germline gives CDR1 GTSNPN, CDR2 SVGIG (reference sequence). This CDR3 has 14 amino acids. The CDR3 DNA reads as TGTGCCGTCCTCCCGGGACAGTTACACACTGAAGCTTTCTTT. This codes for CAVLPGQLHTEAFF.

The CDR3 protein is CASSRTLGSSYEQYF. The CDR3 bases are TGCGCCAGCAGCCGGACTCTCGGTAGCTCCTACGAGCAGTACTTC. The rearrangement joins TRBV4-1 to TRBJ2-7; perhaps TRBD2 as D (5 bases). Germline-derived CDR1 and CDR2 are MGHRA and YSYEKL. V was pared by 4 bases and J by 0 bases, with 13 bases between. CDR3 size: 15 residues.

As concerns this clone: Other DNA sequences from this sample encode an identical CDR3 as well. J is TRBJ2-5 and V is TRBV5-1; the D gene is possibly TRBD2 (5 bases). The V end was cut by 0 bases, the J end by 2 bases, with 8 bases between. The CDR3 has 14 residues. Germline assignment: CDR1 SGHRS and CDR2 YFSETQ. The CDR3 loop reads CASSLGGLQETQYF. CDR3 in DNA: TGCGCCAGCAGCTTGGGAGGGCTACAAGAGACCCAGTACTTC.

The chain joins TRBV7-9 to TRBJ1-1; the D gene is possibly TRBD1 (6 bases). V was cut by 2 bases and J by 4 bases, with 11 bases left in between. The CDR3 has 14 residues. Germline lookup yields CDR1 SEHNR and CDR2 FQNEAQ (reference sequence). DNA of the CDR3: TGTGCCAGCAGCTTATCGGGGGGCCCCACTGAAGCTTTCTTT. This gives the protein CASSLSGGPTEAFF.

A single count supports this clone. The rearrangement uses TRBV6-6 and TRBJ2-3; D possibly corresponds to TRBD2 (5 bases). Germline V CDR1 and CDR2: MNHNY, SVGAGI (reference sequence). Trimming took 6 bases from V and 2 from J, leaving 15 bases between them. This CDR3 contains 15 residues. The CDR3 sequence is CASSRQPDSTDTQYF. DNA of the CDR3: TGTGCCAGCAGCCGACAACCGGACTCCACAGATACGCAGTATTTT.

This clone was picked up one time. The chain recombines TRBV27 with TRBJ1-2; 12 bases map to TRBD1. V was clipped by 0 bases and J by 6 bases; unmatched bases: 2. The CDR3 has 15 amino acids. Germline V gives CDR1 MNHEY, CDR2 SMNVEV (reference sequence). Here the CDR3 reads CASSLSGQGANGYTF. The CDR3 nucleotides are TGTGCCAGCAGTTTATCGGGACAGGGGGCGAATGGCTACACCTTC.

The chain joins TRBV7-9 to TRBJ2-7, with D uncertain. V dropped 0 bases and J dropped 5 bases, with 5 bases sitting between them. The CDR3 covers 12 residues. Looked up from germline, CDR1 is SEHNR and CDR2 is FQNEAQ (reference sequence). The CDR3, as DNA: TGTGCCAGCAGCTTAGCTGGGCACGAGCAGTACTTC. Its protein product is CASSLAGHEQYF.